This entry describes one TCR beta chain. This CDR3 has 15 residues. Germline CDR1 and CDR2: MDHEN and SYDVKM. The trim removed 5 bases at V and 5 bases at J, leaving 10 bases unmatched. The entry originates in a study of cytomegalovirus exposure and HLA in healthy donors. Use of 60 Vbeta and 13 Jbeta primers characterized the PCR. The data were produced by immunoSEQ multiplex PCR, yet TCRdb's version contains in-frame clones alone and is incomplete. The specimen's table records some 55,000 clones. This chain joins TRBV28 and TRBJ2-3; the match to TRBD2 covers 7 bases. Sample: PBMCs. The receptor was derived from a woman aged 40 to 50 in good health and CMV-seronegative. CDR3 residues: CASSPPNGGIDTQYF. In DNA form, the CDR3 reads TGTGCCAGCAGTCCCCCGAACGGGGGGATAGATACGCAGTATTTT.